Listed below are T cell receptor beta chains from one sample, sequenced in a study of T cells in Graves' hyperthyroidism and ophthalmopathy. TCRdb reanalysed the multiplex PCR reads using MiXCR and keeps one entry per CDR3 protein. The profile shows fewer than 350,000 distinct CDR3 sequences, 13% of them singletons. The material sequenced was blood. These receptor sequences come from a woman younger than 45 with Graves' hyperthyroidism that later progressed to Graves' ophthalmopathy. The CDR3 runs from the conserved cysteine through the conserved F or W. The D gene is left open where the match is weak. Size is stated for part of the rows, as once, few or many counts, or as a class when the clone is expanded.

>TRBV6-1|once|TRBJ1-3|.
CASIKWGSGNTIYF
TGTGCCAGCATCAAATGGGGCTCTGGAAACACCATATATTTT
>TRBV12-3/TRBV12-4|few|TRBJ1-1|TRBD1
CASGPTGPHTEAFF
TGTGCCAGCGGACCGACAGGGCCCCACACTGAAGCTTTCTTT
>TRBV2|many|TRBJ1-5|.
CASSEDWSGGQPQHF
TGTGCCAGCAGTGAAGATTGGTCCGGGGGGCAGCCCCAGCATTTT
>TRBV6-5|many|TRBJ2-7|.
CASSYIPRPAGDRDEQYF
TGTGCCAGCAGTTACATTCCCCGCCCCGCAGGGGATAGGGACGAGCAGTACTTC
>TRBV18|many|TRBJ2-5|.
CASSPPRVGETQYF
TGTGCCAGCTCACCACCCAGGGTCGGGGAGACCCAGTACTTC
>TRBV7-3|many|TRBJ2-1|.
CASSSTDGYNEQFF
TGTGCCAGCAGCTCGACCGACGGCTACAATGAGCAGTTCTTC
>TRBV30|many|TRBJ2-7|TRBD1
CAWMDRARLSYEQYF
TGTGCCTGGATGGACAGGGCACGTTTATCCTACGAGCAGTACTTC
>TRBV28|many|TRBJ2-7|.
CASSRNRPYEQYF
TGTGCCAGCAGTCGGAACAGGCCCTACGAGCAGTACTTC
>TRBV9|few|TRBJ2-7|.
CASTRGRDSYEQYF
TGTGCCAGCACCCGAGGGCGGGACTCCTACGAGCAGTACTTC
>TRBV15|many|TRBJ2-7|.
CATSRGAGVSSYEQYF
TGTGCCACCAGCAGGGGGGCGGGAGTCTCTTCCTACGAGCAGTACTTC
>TRBV20-1|many|TRBJ2-3|TRBD2
CSARDKGGRAFWTDTQYF
TGCAGTGCTAGAGATAAAGGCGGGAGGGCCTTCTGGACAGATACGCAGTATTTT
>TRBV11-2|.|TRBJ2-2|TRBD2
CASSLGLADGELFF
TGTGCCAGCAGCCTGGGACTAGCGGACGGGGAGCTGTTTTTT
>TRBV20-1|.|TRBJ1-1|TRBD1
CSAPRGGRRGTEAFF
TGCAGTGCTCCCAGGGGGGGTCGGAGGGGCACTGAAGCTTTCTTT
>TRBV5-8|.|TRBJ1-3|.
CASSFDGSSGNTIYF
TGTGCCAGCAGCTTCGACGGTAGCTCTGGAAACACCATATATTTT
>TRBV5-1|many|TRBJ1-2|TRBD1
CASRPGQGASYGYTF
TGCGCCAGCAGACCGGGACAGGGGGCGTCATACGGCTACACCTTC
>TRBV18|many|TRBJ1-3|.
CASSPQSLIGNTIYF
TGTGCCAGCTCACCACAGTCACTGATCGGAAACACCATATATTTT
>TRBV7-8|many|TRBJ1-3|.
CASSLKWLSSGNTIYF
TGTGCCAGCAGCTTAAAGTGGCTTTCCTCTGGAAACACCATATATTTT
>TRBV28|many|TRBJ2-7|.
CASTPGTWRGTYEQYF
TGTGCCAGCACCCCCGGGACATGGCGGGGAACCTACGAGCAGTACTTC
>TRBV2|large|TRBJ1-4|.
CASSEQGQPNEKLFF
TGTGCCAGCAGTGAGCAAGGACAGCCGAATGAAAAACTGTTTTTT
>TRBV20-1|.|TRBJ2-7|TRBD2
CSARDFSGTSGGSSYEQYF
TGCAGTGCTAGAGATTTCTCAGGGACTAGCGGGGGGAGCTCCTACGAGCAGTACTTC
>TRBV5-4|.|TRBJ1-1|TRBD1
CASSEGQGPEAFF
TGTGCCAGCAGCGAGGGACAGGGGCCTGAAGCTTTCTTT
>TRBV28|many|TRBJ2-2|TRBD2
CASNIGGSIGELFF
TGTGCCAGCAATATAGGCGGGAGTATCGGGGAGCTGTTTTTT
>TRBV7-8|many|TRBJ2-1|TRBD2
CASSLVREGIYNEQFF
TGTGCCAGCAGCTTAGTCCGGGAGGGCATCTACAATGAGCAGTTCTTC
>TRBV20-1|many|TRBJ2-7|TRBD1
CSARVRETGGVGAYEQYF
TGCAGTGCTAGAGTTCGCGAGACAGGGGGTGTAGGGGCCTACGAGCAGTACTTC
>TRBV4-1|few|TRBJ2-1|TRBD2
CASSFPSSGSYNEQFF
TGCGCCAGCAGCTTTCCGTCTAGCGGCTCCTACAATGAGCAGTTCTTC
>TRBV7-2|many|TRBJ2-3|TRBD2
CASSLGRLAGTDTQYF
TGTGCCAGCAGCTTAGGCAGGCTAGCGGGTACAGATACGCAGTATTTT
>TRBV20-1|many|TRBJ2-1|.
CSARLPSTYNEQFF
TGCAGTGCTAGATTGCCTAGCACCTACAATGAGCAGTTCTTC
>TRBV28|.|TRBJ2-1|.
CASSLLRFSSYNEQFF
TGTGCCAGCAGTTTGCTACGGTTCAGCTCCTACAATGAGCAGTTCTTC
>TRBV9|many|TRBJ2-1|TRBD2
CASRTAGENEQFF
TGTGCCAGCAGAACAGCGGGAGAGAATGAGCAGTTCTTC
>TRBV3-2|many|TRBJ2-3|.
CASIRSGKNTDTQYF
TGTGCCAGCATCCGGAGCGGGAAGAACACAGATACGCAGTATTTT
>TRBV3-1|many|TRBJ2-1|TRBD2
CASSPSSGRNNEQFF
TGTGCCAGCAGCCCCTCTAGCGGGAGGAACAATGAGCAGTTCTTC
>TRBV4-1|many|TRBJ1-2|.
CASSRQRGAEGYTF
TGCGCCAGCAGCCGTCAGAGGGGCGCGGAAGGCTACACCTTC
>TRBV28|many|TRBJ1-6|TRBD1
CASSLGDRANSPLHF
TGTGCCAGCAGTTTAGGGGACAGGGCGAATTCACCCCTCCACTTT
>TRBV12-3/TRBV12-4|many|TRBJ1-1|.
CASSFWGGDTEAFF
TGTGCCAGCAGTTTCTGGGGGGGGGACACTGAAGCTTTCTTT
>TRBV28|many|TRBJ1-1|.
CAIHPGERSTEAFF
TGTGCCATTCATCCAGGGGAAAGGTCCACTGAAGCTTTCTTT
>TRBV9|.|TRBJ1-2|.
CASSVSRQINYGYTF
TGTGCCAGCAGCGTCTCAAGACAGATAAACTATGGCTACACCTTC
>TRBV28|many|TRBJ2-7|.
CASRMGVSVYEQYF
TGTGCCAGCCGAATGGGGGTTTCGGTCTACGAGCAGTACTTC